This is a list of T cell receptor beta chains from one sample in a study of blood T cell repertoires in COVID-19. Using immunoSEQ multiplex PCR, the repertoire was profiled, and TCRdb retains in-frame clones only, with some absent. The repertoire consists of about 360,000 clones, with 88% occurring once and the leading ten covering roughly 2%. The sample was PBMCs or T cells enriched from blood (not recorded which). Every receptor here comes from a woman aged 40 to 50 with acute COVID-19. Each CDR3 is given with its conserved first and last residue. D genes are given only for firm matches. Clone sizes are given selectively: once, few, many, or a class where the clone is expanded.

>NA|TRBV4-1|TRBJ2-2|once
TGCGCCAGCAGCCAAGATTGGGCACAGGGCCCTACCGGGGAGCTGTTTTTT
CASSQDWAQGPTGELFF
>TRBD2|TRBV5-1|TRBJ2-7|NA
TGCGCCAGCAGCGGCGGGAGTACCTACGAGCAGTACTTC
CASSGGSTYEQYF
>NA|TRBV20-1|TRBJ1-5|NA
TGCAGTGCTAGTACCGGGAGTCAGCCCCAGCATTTT
CSASTGSQPQHF
>TRBD2|TRBV5-6|TRBJ2-3|NA
TGTGCCAGCACTAATTGGGGGGGTAACACAGATACGCAGTATTTT
CASTNWGGNTDTQYF
>NA|TRBV7-9|TRBJ1-3|NA
TGTGCCAGCAGCGCAAGACTCTCTTCCTCTGGAAACACCATATATTTT
CASSARLSSSGNTIYF
>NA|TRBV19|TRBJ1-6|NA
TGTGCCAGTAGTATGGGACTAGGGAGGGCACCCCTCCACTTT
CASSMGLGRAPLHF
>NA|TRBV5-5|TRBJ2-7|many
TGTGCCAGCAGCTTGTCTCAGGACAGAACCTACGAGCAGTACTTC
CASSLSQDRTYEQYF
>TRBD1|TRBV30|TRBJ2-7|once
TGTGCCTGGAGTGGGGACAGGTGGATCTACGAGCAGTACTTC
CAWSGDRWIYEQYF
>TRBD1|TRBV7-9|TRBJ2-2|few
TGTGCCAGCAGCTTAAACAGGGGCACCGGGGAGCTGTTTTTT
CASSLNRGTGELFF
>NA|TRBV15|TRBJ2-7|once
TGTGCCACCAGCAGAGACCCGAGCTCCTACGAGCAGTACTTC
CATSRDPSSYEQYF
>NA|TRBV6-1|TRBJ1-2|NA
TGTGCCAGCAGTGAACCGGGGGGCTACTATGGCTACACCTTC
CASSEPGGYYGYTF